These 24 T cell receptor beta chains came from one sample sequenced in a study of T cells in Graves' hyperthyroidism and ophthalmopathy. It was RNA transcripts that yielded the amplified TCR beta CDR3 regions. HTBI primers drove first-round RT-PCR of the TCR CDR3. TCRdb recomputed calls from the multiplex PCR reads with MiXCR, one row per CDR3 protein. The sample contains hundreds of thousands of distinct CDR3 sequences, around 45% of which appear only once. The material sequenced was peripheral blood or thyroid tissue (not recorded which). These receptors came from a woman under 30 with Graves' hyperthyroidism.

The table lists this clonotype with a few counts. The genes are TRBV20-1 and TRBJ1-1; the D is unclear. V was trimmed by 6 bases and J by 1 base, leaving 18 bases between them. The CDR3 length is 15 residues. Germline V gene lookup returns CDR1 DFQATT and CDR2 SNEGSKA (reference sequence). The DNA for the CDR3 is TGCAGTGCCTACGACACGACGAGGAAGAACACTGAAGCTTTCTTT. It translates to CSAYDTTRKNTEAFF.

The chain uses TRBV2 and TRBJ2-5; possibly TRBD1 for D (5 bases). Deletions cut 6 bases from V and 2 bases from J, with 10 bases between. Germline CDR1 reads SNHLY; CDR2 reads FYNNEI. This CDR3 spans 13 amino acids. CDR3 loop: CASRDDSQETQYF. CDR3 nucleotides: TGTGCCAGCAGAGACGACAGTCAAGAGACCCAGTACTTC. Full variable domain (remainder filled in from reference TRBV2 and TRBJ2-5): EPEVTQTPSHQVTQMGQEVILRCVPISNHLYFYWYRQILGQKVEFLVSFYNNEISEKSEIFDDQFSVERPDGSNFTLKIRSTKLEDSAMYFCASRDDSQETQYFGPGTRLLVL.

V usage is TRBV12-3 or TRBV12-4 and J usage is TRBJ1-2; D is unclear. The CDR3 is made up of 15 amino acids. The V and J ends lost 7 bases and 0 bases respectively, with 15 bases between them. CDR3 nucleotides: TGTGCCAGCACCCAAAAGACAAGATCTAACTATGGCTACACCTTC. This sequence encodes CASTQKTRSNYGYTF.

This clonotype appeared many times. The V call is TRBV29-1, the J call TRBJ2-2, with 7 positions matching TRBD2. Trimming cost V 1 base and J 4 bases; bases outside gene matches: 3. From germline, CDR1 is SQVTM and CDR2 ANQGSEA. This CDR3 has 14 residues. The chain's CDR3 is CSVEAGGLTGELFF. The DNA of the CDR3 is TGCAGCGTTGAAGCGGGAGGACTCACCGGGGAGCTGTTTTTT.

There are many counts of this clonotype. The V call is TRBV10-3, the J call TRBJ1-2; 7 positions agree with TRBD1. The CDR3 is 13 residues long. With V trimmed by 6 bases and J by 3 bases, 4 bases remained unmatched. Looked up from germline, CDR1 is ENHRY and CDR2 is SYGVKD. CDR3 bases: TGTGCCATCAGACCCACAGGGGACTATGGCTACACCTTC. It encodes CAIRPTGDYGYTF.

Remarks on this clonotype: A much larger clone lies one base from this, so it may be a read error. The chain couples TRBV20-1 to TRBJ1-1, with 8 bases that match TRBD1. Per germline, CDR1 DFQATT and CDR2 SNEGSKA (reference sequence). This CDR3 region has 13 residues. In DNA form, the CDR3 reads TGCAGTGCTATGAGGACAGGGCGCACTGAAGCTTCCTTT. This encodes CSAMRTGRTEASF.

The chain employs TRBV5-6 and TRBJ2-7; either TRBD1 or TRBD2 may supply D (6 bases each). With 0 bases removed from V and 7 bases from J, the gap between germline ends came to 17 bases. CDR3 size: 15 residues. The germline V gene encodes CDR1 SGHDT and CDR2 YYEEEE. The CDR3 spells CASSLDPPGAWEQYF. In nucleotides, the CDR3 is TGTGCCAGCAGCTTGGATCCTCCGGGGGCCTGGGAGCAGTACTTC.

This clonotype was observed a few times. The V and J genes are TRBV5-1 and TRBJ2-7, with D hard to call. Trimming pared 2 bases from V and 2 bases from J, leaving 14 bases between. The CDR3 runs to 15 residues. Germline V gene lookup returns CDR1 SGHRS and CDR2 YFSETQ. CDR3 in amino acids: CASSFWVEGTYEQYF. In nucleotides, the CDR3 is TGCGCCAGCAGCTTCTGGGTCGAAGGTACCTACGAGCAGTACTTC.

The chain links TRBV10-3 to TRBJ2-5; no firm D call. CDR3 size: 14 residues. The germline gives CDR1 ENHRY, CDR2 SYGVKD. Trimming removed 10 bases at V and 7 bases at J, with 22 bases between. The CDR3, as DNA: TGTGCCACCCTGTCCGACGGATCTCGAGGGACCCAGTACTTC. It encodes CATLSDGSRGTQYF.

This clonotype was recorded only once. The chain combines TRBV2 with TRBJ2-2; D not resolved. This CDR3 contains 14 residues. Trimming took 7 bases from V and 0 from J, leaving 9 bases between them. The germline CDR1 and CDR2 sequences are SNHLY and FYNNEI. The CDR3 nucleotides are TGTGCCAGCACCAGGTCTTCGAACACCGGGGAGCTGTTTTTT. Its protein is CASTRSSNTGELFF.

Concerning this clonotype: With a much larger clone just one base away, this may be a read error. This chain links TRBV29-1 with TRBJ1-1; a possible D gene is TRBD1 (5 bases). CDR3 size: 14 residues. Germline-derived CDR1 and CDR2 are SQVTM and ANQGSEA. DNA of the CDR3: TGCCGCGTTGAAGAGGGGTACGGGAACACTGAAGCTTTCTTT. This translates into CRVEEGYGNTEAFF.

This rearrangement joins TRBV12-3 or TRBV12-4 to TRBJ2-2, with D maybe TRBD1 (6 bases). V was trimmed by 2 bases and J by 0 bases, leaving 10 bases between them. The CDR3 is made up of 16 amino acids. The CDR3 nucleotides are TGTGCCAGCAGTTTACCCTGGACAGCGAACACCGGGGAGCTGTTTTTT. It codes for CASSLPWTANTGELFF.

This clonotype was counted ten times or more. This rearrangement joins TRBV2 to TRBJ1-5; possibly TRBD1 for D (5 bases). Trimming removed 1 base from V and 0 bases from J, with 13 bases in between. Germline loops: CDR1 SNHLY, CDR2 FYNNEI. CDR3 length equals 17 residues. The CDR3 protein is CASSEEVAGYSNQPQHF. The CDR3 DNA sequence: TGTGCCAGCAGTGAAGAAGTGGCAGGGTATAGCAATCAGCCCCAGCATTTT. The full variable domain, rest sourced from reference TRBV2 and TRBJ1-5, is EPEVTQTPSHQVTQMGQEVILRCVPISNHLYFYWYRQILGQKVEFLVSFYNNEISEKSEIFDDQFSVERPDGSNFTLKIRSTKLEDSAMYFCASSEEVAGYSNQPQHFGDGTRLSIL.

This clonotype was recorded many times. This chain connects TRBV2 to TRBJ1-1; D is uncertain. The CDR3 runs to 13 residues. The V gene's germline CDR1 is SNHLY and CDR2 FYNNEI. The germline V and J ends were trimmed by 4 bases and 0 bases, with 6 bases remaining between them. This CDR3 reads CASSAQLNTEAFF. The CDR3 bases are TGTGCCAGCAGTGCACAGCTGAACACTGAAGCTTTCTTT.

The rearrangement uses TRBV20-1 and TRBJ1-2; TRBD1 might be the D (5 bases). Trimming shortened V by 2 bases and J by 4 bases, and 17 bases separated the two germline ends. Germline V lookup: CDR1 DFQATT, CDR2 SNEGSKA (reference sequence). The CDR3 covers 15 residues. The CDR3 loop is CSARSGLEDFYGYTF. The CDR3 nucleotides read TGCAGTGCTAGATCGGGACTGGAAGACTTCTATGGCTACACCTTC.

There are many counts of this clonotype. V gene TRBV25-1 combines with J gene TRBJ2-7; TRBD1 matches 7 bases. This CDR3 has 12 amino acids. The J segment lost 2 bases and the V segment lost 6 bases, leaving 1 base of the junction unmatched. Germline CDR1 is MGHDK and CDR2 is SYGVNS. This CDR3 is CASRGQTYEQYF. In DNA, the CDR3 is TGTGCCAGCAGGGGACAGACCTACGAGCAGTACTTC.

This clonotype turned up a few times. The J gene is TRBJ1-5, the V gene TRBV12-3 or TRBV12-4; D not resolved. The V end was cut by 5 bases, the J end by 2 bases, with 10 bases between. This CDR3 region has 14 residues. CDR3 sequence reads: CASSPRRGNQPQHF. The CDR3 bases are TGTGCCAGCAGTCCGAGGAGGGGCAATCAGCCCCAGCATTTT.

The chain uses TRBV11-2 and TRBJ1-3; D is possibly TRBD1 (6 bases). Trimming took off 5 bases at V and 1 base at J, with 12 bases between the two ends. Germline V gene lookup returns CDR1 SGHAT and CDR2 FQNNGV. The CDR3 is made up of 15 amino acids. For the CDR3, the DNA is TGTGCCAGCAGCATAGGACAGCCTTCTGGAAACACCATATATTTT. As protein: CASSIGQPSGNTIYF.

The chain recombines TRBV6-1 with TRBJ1-2; D unresolved. The V end lost 1 base, the J end lost 4 bases, and 10 bases lay between the germline ends. CDR3 length equals 14 residues. The germline CDR1 and CDR2 sequences are MNHNS and SASEGT. This CDR3 reads CASSEEPLSYGYTF. The CDR3 region has the DNA TGTGCCAGCAGTGAAGAACCCCTCAGCTATGGCTACACCTTC.

This chain joins TRBV25-1 and TRBJ1-1, with 7 bases aligning to TRBD1. The CDR3 extends over 18 amino acids. V dropped 7 bases and J dropped 4; count of bases not matched to a gene: 21. Germline V CDR1 and CDR2: MGHDK, SYGVNS. CDR3 region: CASIATGPTWGRFTEAFF. As DNA, the CDR3 is TGTGCCAGCATTGCGACAGGGCCCACCTGGGGGCGTTTCACTGAAGCTTTCTTT.

Ten or more counts support this clonotype. The chain is built from TRBV10-3 and TRBJ2-7; D is uncertain. The V gene's germline CDR1 is ENHRY and CDR2 SYGVKD. V lost 0 bases to trimming and J lost 6 bases, with 6 bases between them. The CDR3 is 12 amino acids. The CDR3 nucleotides read TGTGCCATCAGTGAGTCCCGCGCCGAGCAGTACTTC. Its protein is CAISESRAEQYF.

Remarks on this clonotype: This may stem from a read error, because a much larger clone lies one nucleotide away. V gene TRBV25-1 combines with J gene TRBJ2-7; 7 nucleotides align to TRBD2. This CDR3 has 14 residues. Germline assignment: CDR1 MGHDK and CDR2 SYGVNS. The CDR3 is CASSDLAVSDEQYF. CDR3 nucleotide sequence: TGTGCCAGCAGTGACCTAGCGGTCTCCGACGAGCAGTACTTC.

In regard to this clonotype: The junction departs from the called germline gene at one end, perhaps through a read error. This chain uses TRBV10-3 with TRBJ2-3; D gene unclear. There are 14 residues in the CDR3. Germline V lookup: CDR1 ENHRY, CDR2 SYGVKD. The CDR3 protein is CATSDFDSTDTQYF. Written as DNA, the CDR3 is TGTGCCACCAGTGACTTCGACAGCACAGATACGCAGTATTTT.

A remark on this clonotype: A read error may be the cause here, since a much bigger clone is one base away. The rearrangement links TRBV6-5 to TRBJ1-1; D remains unclear. This CDR3 comprises 13 residues. Trimming took off 3 bases at V and 1 base at J, with 6 bases between the two ends. Germline lookup yields CDR1 MNHEY and CDR2 SVGAGI. The chain's CDR3 is CASSYWGNTEAFF. Here the CDR3 DNA reads TGTGCCAGCAGTTATTGGGGGAACACTGAAGCTTTCTTT.